In this sample, the clone carrying this T cell receptor beta chain turned up a few times. Its antigen is as yet unknown. Trimming cost V 6 bases and J 0 bases, with 12 bases left between them. The CDR3 runs to 14 residues. From germline, CDR1 is SQVTM and CDR2 ANQGSEA. This entry is derived from a study of response to subunit inactivated influenza vaccine. MiXCR was run by TCRdb on the RT-PCR reads, yielding one entry per CDR3 protein. This sample has about half a million distinct CDR3 sequences, with roughly 27% found just once. General observations from the study: It was suggested by the authors that few new T cells are recruited by each seasonal influenza vaccination.

The sample consisted of CD4+ T cells sorted from PBMCs, taken 5 to 6 days after vaccination. V gene TRBV29-1 combines with J gene TRBJ2-1, with a tentative D call TRBD2 (6 bases). This sequence was found in a man aged 50-59 years who received an inactivated influenza vaccine. The CDR3 DNA is TGCAGCGTATTAGCGGTAATCTCCTACAATGAGCAGTTCTTC. This gives the protein CSVLAVISYNEQFF.